This TCR beta chain was identified during a study of blood T cell repertoires in COVID-19. Method: immunoSEQ multiplex PCR; TCRdb's copy keeps in-frame clones and lacks some. The table lists 110,000 or so clones, roughly nine tenths of them singletons. The V segment lost 5 bases and the J segment 1 base; nucleotides outside the gene matches: 2. CDR1 is SGHNT, CDR2 YYREEE, per germline (reference sequence). CDR3 size: 13 residues. This sequence was found in a human donor in a cohort sampled during active COVID-19. The material sequenced was peripheral blood. The chain carries TRBV5-4 and TRBJ2-7; the match to TRBD1 covers 8 bases. The CDR3 loop is CASSGQGSYEQYF. The CDR3 DNA is TGTGCCAGCAGTGGACAGGGATCCTACGAGCAGTACTTC.